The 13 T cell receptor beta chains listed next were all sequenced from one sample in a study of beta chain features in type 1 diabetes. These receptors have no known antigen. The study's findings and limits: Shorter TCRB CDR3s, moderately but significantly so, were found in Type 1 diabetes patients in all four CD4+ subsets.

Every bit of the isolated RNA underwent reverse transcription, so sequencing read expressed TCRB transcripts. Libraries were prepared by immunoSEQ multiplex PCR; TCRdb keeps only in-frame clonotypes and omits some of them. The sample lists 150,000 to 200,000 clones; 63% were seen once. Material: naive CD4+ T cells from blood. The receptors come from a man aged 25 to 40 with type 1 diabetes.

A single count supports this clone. CDR3: CASSLTGQVETQYF. For the CDR3, the DNA is TGTGCCAGCAGCTTAACAGGACAGGTGGAGACCCAGTACTTC. The gene calls are TRBV7-9 and TRBJ2-5, with TRBD1 matching over 7 bases. The V gene end was trimmed by 2 bases and the J gene end by 5 bases; junction bases not matched to a gene: 5. There are 14 residues in the CDR3. Looked up from germline, CDR1 is SEHNR and CDR2 is FQNEAQ (reference sequence).

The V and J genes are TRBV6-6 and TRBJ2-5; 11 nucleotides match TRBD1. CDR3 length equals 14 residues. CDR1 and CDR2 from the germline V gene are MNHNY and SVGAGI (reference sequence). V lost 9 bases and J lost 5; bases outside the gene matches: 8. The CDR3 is CASGGTGGGETQYF. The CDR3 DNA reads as TGTGCCAGTGGAGGGACAGGGGGTGGTGAGACCCAGTACTTC.

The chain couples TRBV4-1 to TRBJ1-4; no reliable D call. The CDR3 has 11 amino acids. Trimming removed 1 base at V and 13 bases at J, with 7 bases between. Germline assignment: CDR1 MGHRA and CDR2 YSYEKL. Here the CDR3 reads CASSQGEGLFF. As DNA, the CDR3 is TGCGCCAGCAGCCAAGGTGAAGGACTGTTTTTT.

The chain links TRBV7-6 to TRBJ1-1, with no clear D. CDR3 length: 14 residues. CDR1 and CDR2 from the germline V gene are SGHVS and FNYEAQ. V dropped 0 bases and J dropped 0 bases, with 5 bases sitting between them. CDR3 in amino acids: CASSLAPMNTEAFF. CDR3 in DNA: TGTGCCAGCAGCTTAGCGCCGATGAACACTGAAGCTTTCTTT. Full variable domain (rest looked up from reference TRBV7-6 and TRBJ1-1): GAGVSQSPRYKVTKRGQDVALRCDPISGHVSLYWYRQALGQGPEFLTYFNYEAQQDKSGLPNDRFSAERPEGSISTLTIQRTEQRDSAMYRCASSLAPMNTEAFFGQGTRLTVV.

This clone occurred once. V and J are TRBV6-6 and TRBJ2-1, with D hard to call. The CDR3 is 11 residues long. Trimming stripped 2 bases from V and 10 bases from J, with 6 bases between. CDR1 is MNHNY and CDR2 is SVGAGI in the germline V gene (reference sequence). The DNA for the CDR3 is TGTGCCAGCAGTTACGTGGACGAGCAGTTCTTC. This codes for CASSYVDEQFF.

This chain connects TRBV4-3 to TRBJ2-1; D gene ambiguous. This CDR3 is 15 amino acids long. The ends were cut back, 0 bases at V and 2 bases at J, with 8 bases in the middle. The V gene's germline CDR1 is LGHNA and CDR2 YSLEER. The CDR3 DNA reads TGCGCCAGCAGCCAAGATCTCGGTGCCTACAATGAGCAGTTCTTC. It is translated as CASSQDLGAYNEQFF.

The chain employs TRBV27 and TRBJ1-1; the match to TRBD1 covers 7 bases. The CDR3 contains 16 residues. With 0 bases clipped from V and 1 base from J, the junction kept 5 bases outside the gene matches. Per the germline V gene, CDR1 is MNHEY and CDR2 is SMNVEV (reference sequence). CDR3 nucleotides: TGTGCCAGCAGTTTATCGACAGGGAGAGGGAACACTGAAGCTTTCTTT. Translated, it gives CASSLSTGRGNTEAFF.

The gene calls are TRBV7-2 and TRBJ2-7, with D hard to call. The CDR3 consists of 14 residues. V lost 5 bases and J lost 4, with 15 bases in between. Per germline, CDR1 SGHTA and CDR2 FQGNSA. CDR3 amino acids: CASSLYTGLYEQYF. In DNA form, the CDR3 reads TGTGCCAGCAGCCTGTATACCGGCCTGTACGAGCAGTACTTC.

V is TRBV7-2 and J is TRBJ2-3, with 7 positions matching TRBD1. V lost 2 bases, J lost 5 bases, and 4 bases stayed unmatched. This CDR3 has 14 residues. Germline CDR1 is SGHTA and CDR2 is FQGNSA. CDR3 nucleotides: TGTGCCAGCAGCTTAATACAGGGGATAGATACGCAGTATTTT. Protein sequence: CASSLIQGIDTQYF.

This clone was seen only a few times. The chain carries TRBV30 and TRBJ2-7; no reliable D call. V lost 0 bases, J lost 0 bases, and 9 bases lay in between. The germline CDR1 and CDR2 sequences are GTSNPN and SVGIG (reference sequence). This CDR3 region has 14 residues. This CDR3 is CAWSVGRSSYEQYF. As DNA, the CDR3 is TGTGCCTGGAGTGTAGGCAGATCCTCCTACGAGCAGTACTTC. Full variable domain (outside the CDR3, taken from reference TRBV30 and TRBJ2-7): SQTIHQWPATLVQPVGSPLSLECTVEGTSNPNLYWYRQAAGRGLQLLFYSVGIGQISSEVPQNLSASRPQDRQFILSSKKLLLSDSGFYLCAWSVGRSSYEQYFGPGTRLTVT.

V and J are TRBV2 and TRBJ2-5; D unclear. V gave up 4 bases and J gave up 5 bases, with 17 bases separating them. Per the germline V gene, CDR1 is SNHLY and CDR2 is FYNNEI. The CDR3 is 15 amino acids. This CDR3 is CASSAARIKGETQYF. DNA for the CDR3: TGTGCCAGCAGTGCGGCCCGAATTAAAGGGGAGACCCAGTACTTC.

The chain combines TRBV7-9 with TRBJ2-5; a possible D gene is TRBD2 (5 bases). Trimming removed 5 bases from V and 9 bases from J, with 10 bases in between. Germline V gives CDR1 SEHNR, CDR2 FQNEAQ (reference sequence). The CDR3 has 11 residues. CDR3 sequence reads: CASSRGTSQYF. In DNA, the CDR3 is TGTGCCAGCAGCCGGGGAACCTCCCAGTACTTC.

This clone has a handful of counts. In DNA form, the CDR3 reads TGTGCCATCAGTGAGCTGACCGGGACCGGGCTCATTCAGTACTTC. Translating it yields CAISELTGTGLIQYF. The V and J genes are TRBV10-3 and TRBJ2-4; either TRBD1 or TRBD2 may fit D (5 bases each). This CDR3 comprises 15 residues. Trimming left V 2 bases short and J 9 bases short, with 17 bases between. The germline V gene has CDR1 ENHRY and CDR2 SYGVKD.